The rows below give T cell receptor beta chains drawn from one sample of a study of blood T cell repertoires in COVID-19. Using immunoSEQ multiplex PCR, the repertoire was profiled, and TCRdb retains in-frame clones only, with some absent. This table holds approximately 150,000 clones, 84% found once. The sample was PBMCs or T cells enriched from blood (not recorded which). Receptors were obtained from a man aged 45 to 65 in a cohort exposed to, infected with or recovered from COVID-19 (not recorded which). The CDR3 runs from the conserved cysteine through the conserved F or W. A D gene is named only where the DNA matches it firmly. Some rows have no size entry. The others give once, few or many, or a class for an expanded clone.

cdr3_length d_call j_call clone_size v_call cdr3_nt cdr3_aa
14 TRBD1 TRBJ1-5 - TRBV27 TGTGCCAGTAAACCGGACAGGGTGGATCAGCCCCAGCATTTT CASKPDRVDQPQHF
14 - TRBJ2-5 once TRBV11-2 TGTGCCAGCAGCTTAGACCGGAGGATAGAGACCCAGTACTTC CASSLDRRIETQYF
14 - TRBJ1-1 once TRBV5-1 TGCGCCAGCAGCTTCCTCCAGGGAAACACTGAAGCTTTCTTT CASSFLQGNTEAFF
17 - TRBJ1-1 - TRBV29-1 TGCAGCGTTGAAGGGGGCCAGGGCCAATCTATGAACACTGAAGCTTTCTTT CSVEGGQGQSMNTEAFF
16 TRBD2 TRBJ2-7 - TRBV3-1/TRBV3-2 TGTGCCAGCAGCCAAGTCCGGGGGGGAACCACCTACGAGCAGTACTTC CASSQVRGGTTYEQYF
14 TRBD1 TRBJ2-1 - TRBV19 TGTGCCAGTACCAGACAGGGTGAGCTCAATGAGCAGTTCTTC CASTRQGELNEQFF
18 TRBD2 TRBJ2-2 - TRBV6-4 TGTGCCAGCAGGACGACTAGCGGGGTGGAGTTCGCCACCGGGGAGCTGTTTTTT CASRTTSGVEFATGELFF
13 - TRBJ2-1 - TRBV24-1 TGTGCCACCAGTGATAACTGGACTATCCGGCAGTTCTTC CATSDNWTIRQFF
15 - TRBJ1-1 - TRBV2 TGTGCCAGCAGTGAAGCCCCGATCGGGAACACTGAAGCTTTCTTT CASSEAPIGNTEAFF
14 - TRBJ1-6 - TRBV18 TGTGCCAGCTCACCACGCAGGGATAATTCACCCCTCCACTTT CASSPRRDNSPLHF
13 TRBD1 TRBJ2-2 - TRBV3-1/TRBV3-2 TGTGCCAGCAGCCAGACAGGGGCCGGGGAGCTGTTTTTT CASSQTGAGELFF
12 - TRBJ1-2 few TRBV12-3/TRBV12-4 TGTGCCAGCAGCCACACATCAAATGGCTACACCTTC CASSHTSNGYTF
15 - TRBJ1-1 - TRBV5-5 TGTGCCAGCAGCTTGGGTCAGGGTACCCACACTGAAGCTTTCTTT CASSLGQGTHTEAFF
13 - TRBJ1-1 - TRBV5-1 TGCGCCAGCAGCTTGGACCTGGTGGAGAGAGCTTTCTTT CASSLDLVERAFF
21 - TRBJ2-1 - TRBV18 TGTGCCAGCTCGCCTCCCCGTCCGGGACAGGGTATCGAGCGGGGGGGCAATGAGCAGTTCTTC CASSPPRPGQGIERGGNEQFF
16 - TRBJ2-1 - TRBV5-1 TGCGCCAGCAGCTTGACGGGGGAAAGCTCCTACAATGAGCAGTTCTTC CASSLTGESSYNEQFF
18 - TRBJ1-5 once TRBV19 TGTGCCAGTAGTATGTCCGCCCTGAGGGTTATTAGCAATCAGCCCCAGCATTTT CASSMSALRVISNQPQHF
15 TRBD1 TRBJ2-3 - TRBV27 TGTGCCAGCAGTTCGGACAGGGAAGCGACAGATACGCAGTATTTT CASSSDREATDTQYF
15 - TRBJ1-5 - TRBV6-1 TGTGCCAGCAGTGAACGGGGGGGAGGTTTGCAGCCCCAGCATTTT CASSERGGGLQPQHF
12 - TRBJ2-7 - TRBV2 TGTGCCAGCAGTGGACAGGTCTACGAGCAGTACTTC CASSGQVYEQYF
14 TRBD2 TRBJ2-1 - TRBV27 TGTGCCAGCACTCCCCGGGGGGCCTACAATGAGCAGTTCTTC CASTPRGAYNEQFF
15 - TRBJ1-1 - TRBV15 TGTGCCACCAGCAGAGATTTGAGACAGGCTATTGAAGCTTTCTTT CATSRDLRQAIEAFF
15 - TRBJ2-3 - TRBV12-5 TGTGCTAGTGGTTTCCCGGGGGAAGAGGCAGATACGCAGTATTTT CASGFPGEEADTQYF
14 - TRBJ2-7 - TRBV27 TGTGCCAGCAGTCAAGGGGGACTAAGATACGAGCAGTACTTC CASSQGGLRYEQYF
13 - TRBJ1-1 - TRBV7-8 TGTGCCAGCAGCGCGGGACTGAACACTGAAGCTTTCTTT CASSAGLNTEAFF
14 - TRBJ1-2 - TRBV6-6 TGTGCCAGCAGTTACGTGGGGGGAAACTATGGCTACACCTTC CASSYVGGNYGYTF
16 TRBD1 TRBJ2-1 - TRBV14 TGTGCCAGCAGCCGCACAGGGACAGGGTCCTACAATGAGCAGTTCTTC CASSRTGTGSYNEQFF